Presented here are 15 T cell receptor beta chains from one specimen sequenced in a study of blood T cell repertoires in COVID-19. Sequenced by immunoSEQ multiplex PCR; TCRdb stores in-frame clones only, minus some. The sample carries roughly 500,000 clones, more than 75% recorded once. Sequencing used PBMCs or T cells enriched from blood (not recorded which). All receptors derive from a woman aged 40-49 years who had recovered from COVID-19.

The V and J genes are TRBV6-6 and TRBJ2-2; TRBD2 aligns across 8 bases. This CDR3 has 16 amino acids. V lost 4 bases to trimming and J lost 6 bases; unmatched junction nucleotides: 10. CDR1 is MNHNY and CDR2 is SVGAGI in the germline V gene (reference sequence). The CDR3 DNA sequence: TGTGCCAGCAGTTTTCCGGGACTAGGCGCCGCCGGGGAGCTGTTTTTT. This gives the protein CASSFPGLGAAGELFF.

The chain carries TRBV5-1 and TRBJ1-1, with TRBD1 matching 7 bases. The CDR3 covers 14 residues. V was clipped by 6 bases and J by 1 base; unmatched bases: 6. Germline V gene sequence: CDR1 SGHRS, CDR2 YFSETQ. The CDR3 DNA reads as TGCGCCAGCATAAGGGACAGATGGAACACTGAAGCTTTCTTT. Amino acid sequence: CASIRDRWNTEAFF.

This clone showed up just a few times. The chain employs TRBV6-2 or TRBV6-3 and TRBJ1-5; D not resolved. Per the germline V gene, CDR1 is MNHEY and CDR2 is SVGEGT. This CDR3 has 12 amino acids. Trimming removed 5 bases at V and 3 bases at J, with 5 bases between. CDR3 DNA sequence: TGTGCCAGCAGTCTAAACAATCAGCCCCAGCATTTT. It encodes CASSLNNQPQHF.

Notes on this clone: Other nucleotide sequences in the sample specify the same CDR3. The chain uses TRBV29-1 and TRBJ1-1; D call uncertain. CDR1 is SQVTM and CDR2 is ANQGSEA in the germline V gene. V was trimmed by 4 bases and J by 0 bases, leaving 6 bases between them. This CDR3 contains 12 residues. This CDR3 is CSVVQMNTEAFF. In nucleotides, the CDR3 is TGCAGCGTTGTACAGATGAACACTGAAGCTTTCTTT.

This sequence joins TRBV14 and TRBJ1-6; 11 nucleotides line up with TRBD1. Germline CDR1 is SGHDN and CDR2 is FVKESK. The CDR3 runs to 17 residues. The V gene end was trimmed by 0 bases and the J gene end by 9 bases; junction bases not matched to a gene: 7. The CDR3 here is CASSQDWRDRGISPLHF. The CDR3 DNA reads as TGTGCCAGCAGCCAAGATTGGAGGGACAGGGGGATTTCACCCCTCCACTTT. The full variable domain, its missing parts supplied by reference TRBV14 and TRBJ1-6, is EAGVTQFPSHSVIEKGQTVTLRCDPISGHDNLYWYRRVMGKEIKFLLHFVKESKQDESGMPNNRFLAERTGGTYSTLKVQPAELEDSGVYFCASSQDWRDRGISPLHFGNGTRLTVT.

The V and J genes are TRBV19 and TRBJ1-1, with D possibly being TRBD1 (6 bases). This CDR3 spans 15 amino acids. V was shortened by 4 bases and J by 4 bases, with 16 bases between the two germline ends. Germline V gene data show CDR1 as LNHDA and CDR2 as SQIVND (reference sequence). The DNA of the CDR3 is TGTGCCAGTAGTACCCTCGGGGGGGGGCCCACTGAAGCTTTCTTT. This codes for CASSTLGGGPTEAFF.

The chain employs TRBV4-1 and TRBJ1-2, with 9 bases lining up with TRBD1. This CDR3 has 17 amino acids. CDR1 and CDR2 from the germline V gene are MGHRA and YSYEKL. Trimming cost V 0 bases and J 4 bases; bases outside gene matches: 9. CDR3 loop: CASSQDHRGPYLYGYTF. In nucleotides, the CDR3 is TGCGCCAGCAGCCAAGATCACAGGGGGCCCTACCTCTATGGCTACACCTTC.

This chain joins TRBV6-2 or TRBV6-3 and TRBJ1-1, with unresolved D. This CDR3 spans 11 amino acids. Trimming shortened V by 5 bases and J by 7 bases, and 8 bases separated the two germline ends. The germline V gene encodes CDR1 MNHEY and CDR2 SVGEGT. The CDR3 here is CASSNNFEAFF. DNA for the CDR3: TGTGCCAGCAGTAATAACTTTGAAGCTTTCTTT.

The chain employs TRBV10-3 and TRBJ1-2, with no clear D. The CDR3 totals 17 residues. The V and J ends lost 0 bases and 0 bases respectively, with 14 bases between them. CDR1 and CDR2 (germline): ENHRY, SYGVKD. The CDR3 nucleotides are TGTGCCATCAGTGAGTCTTCTGTCAGAGGGCCTAACTATGGCTACACCTTC. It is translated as CAISESSVRGPNYGYTF.

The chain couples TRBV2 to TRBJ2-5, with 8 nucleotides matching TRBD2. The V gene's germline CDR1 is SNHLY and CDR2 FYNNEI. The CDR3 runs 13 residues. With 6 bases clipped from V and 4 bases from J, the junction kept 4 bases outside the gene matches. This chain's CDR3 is CASSGTRGETQYF. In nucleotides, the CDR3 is TGTGCCAGCAGCGGGACTAGGGGAGAGACCCAGTACTTC.

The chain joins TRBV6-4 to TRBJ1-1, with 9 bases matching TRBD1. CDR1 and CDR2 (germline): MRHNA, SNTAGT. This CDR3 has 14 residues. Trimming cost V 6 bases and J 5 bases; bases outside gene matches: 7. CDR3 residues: CASRVPGQGTEAFF. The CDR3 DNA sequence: TGTGCCAGCAGAGTACCGGGACAGGGAACTGAAGCTTTCTTT.

This chain's CDR3 is CASTGVGGQPQHF. The CDR3 DNA sequence: TGTGCCAGTACAGGGGTCGGAGGGCAGCCCCAGCATTTT. The chain employs TRBV12-3 or TRBV12-4 and TRBJ1-5, with TRBD1 matching over 7 bases. The trim removed 9 bases at V and 7 bases at J, leaving 9 bases unmatched. CDR3 length: 13 residues.

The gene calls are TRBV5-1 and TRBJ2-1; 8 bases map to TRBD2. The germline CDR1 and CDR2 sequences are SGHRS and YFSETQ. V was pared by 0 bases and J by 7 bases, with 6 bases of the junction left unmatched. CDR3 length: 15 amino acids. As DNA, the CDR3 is TGCGCCAGCAGCTTGGGAGCGGGAGAGTCGAATGAGCAGTTCTTC. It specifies CASSLGAGESNEQFF.

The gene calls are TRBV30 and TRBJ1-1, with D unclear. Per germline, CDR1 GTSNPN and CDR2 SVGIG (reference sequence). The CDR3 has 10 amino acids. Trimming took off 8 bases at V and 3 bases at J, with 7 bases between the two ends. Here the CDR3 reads CATSHTEAFF. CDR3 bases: TGTGCCACATCGCACACTGAAGCTTTCTTT.

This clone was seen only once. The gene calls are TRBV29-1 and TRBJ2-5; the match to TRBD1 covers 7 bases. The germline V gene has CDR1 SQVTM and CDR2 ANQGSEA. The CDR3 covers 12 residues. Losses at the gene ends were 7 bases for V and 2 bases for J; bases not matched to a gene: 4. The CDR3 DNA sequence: TGCAGCGGGGGACAGACACAAGAGACCCAGTACTTC. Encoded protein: CSGGQTQETQYF.